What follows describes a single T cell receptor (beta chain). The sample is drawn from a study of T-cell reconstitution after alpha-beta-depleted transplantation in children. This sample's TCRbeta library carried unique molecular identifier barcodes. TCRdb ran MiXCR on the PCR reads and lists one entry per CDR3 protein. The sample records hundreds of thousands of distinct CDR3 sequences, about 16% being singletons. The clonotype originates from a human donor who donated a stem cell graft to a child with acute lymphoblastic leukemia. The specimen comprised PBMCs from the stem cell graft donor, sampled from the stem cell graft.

The CDR3 nucleotides are TGCAGCGCCAGGACAGGGGAAGCGGGAGGGTTATCAGATACGCAGTATTTT. It encodes CSARTGEAGGLSDTQYF. The chain joins TRBV29-1 to TRBJ2-3, with TRBD2 as a possible D gene (10 bases). Trimming pared 7 bases from V and 4 bases from J, leaving 27 bases between. The CDR3 is 17 residues long. CDR1 and CDR2 (germline): SQVTM, ANQGSEA.